Listed below are T cell receptor beta chains from one sample, sequenced in a study of blood T cells in healthy people across ages. MiXCR, run by TCRdb on the 5' RACE reads, gives a single entry per CDR3 protein. The sample contains about 700,000 distinct CDR3 sequences, approximately 31% of which appear only once. Sample: blood. These receptors were obtained from a woman of 80 years or more in good health. CDR3s include the opening cysteine and the closing phenylalanine or tryptophan. A D gene is named only where the DNA matches it firmly. Expanded clones are given a class, and other clones once, few, many or no size at all.

d_call	clone_size	v_call	j_call	cdr3_aa	cdr3_nt
NA	NA	TRBV15	TRBJ2-1	CATSAGLNEQFF	TGTGCCACCAGCGCAGGGTTGAATGAGCAGTTCTTC
TRBD1	NA	TRBV2	TRBJ2-1	CASSQQGTRPNEQFF	TGTGCCAGCAGCCAACAGGGGACCCGGCCCAATGAGCAGTTCTTC
NA	many	TRBV5-1	TRBJ1-2	CASSSGMESYGYTF	TGCGCCAGCAGCTCGGGGATGGAGTCCTATGGCTACACCTTC
NA	NA	TRBV12-3/TRBV12-4	TRBJ1-1	CASSLSHDTEAFF	TGTGCCAGCAGTTTAAGTCATGACACTGAAGCTTTCTTT
NA	many	TRBV3-1	TRBJ2-6	CAAAMATVGTGANVLTF	TGTGCCGCAGCCATGGCGACCGTAGGGACTGGGGCCAACGTCCTGACTTTC
NA	many	TRBV5-1	TRBJ1-2	CASSLAGVDGYTF	TGCGCCAGCAGCTTGGCAGGGGTCGATGGCTACACCTTC
NA	once	TRBV7-2	TRBJ2-4	CASSHDWLAKNIQYF	TGTGCCAGCAGCCACGACTGGCTAGCCAAAAACATTCAGTACTTC
NA	many	TRBV5-1	TRBJ2-7	CASSRDGGGEQYF	TGCGCCAGCAGCCGGGACGGAGGGGGCGAGCAGTACTTC
TRBD1	many	TRBV5-1	TRBJ2-7	CASSPTGGGKLEQYF	TGCGCCAGCAGCCCAACAGGGGGCGGGAAACTCGAGCAGTACTTC
TRBD1	many	TRBV2	TRBJ2-6	CASKSLQGPAISGANVLTF	TGTGCCAGCAAATCTCTACAGGGGCCTGCGATCTCTGGGGCCAACGTCCTGACTTTC
NA	many	TRBV12-5	TRBJ2-5	CASGRQGLAGQETQYF	TGTGCTAGTGGTCGACAGGGGCTAGCGGGCCAAGAGACCCAGTACTTC
TRBD2	NA	TRBV2	TRBJ2-3	CASSPPSGINRNTQYF	TGTGCCAGCAGTCCTCCTAGCGGGATCAACAGGAATACGCAGTATTTT
NA	NA	TRBV30	TRBJ2-1	CAWSVGGPSNEQFF	TGTGCCTGGAGTGTCGGTGGGCCGAGCAATGAGCAGTTCTTC
NA	NA	TRBV6-5	TRBJ2-7	CASSYGGSATYEQYF	TGTGCCAGCAGTTACGGGGGCAGCGCAACCTACGAGCAGTACTTC
NA	many	TRBV7-8	TRBJ2-1	CASSLASGGQHDESSYNEQFF	TGTGCCAGCAGCTTAGCGTCGGGGGGACAGCACGACGAAAGCTCCTACAATGAGCAGTTCTTC
NA	many	TRBV6-1	TRBJ2-7	CASRIWIAKEVEQYF	TGTGCCAGCAGGATTTGGATAGCGAAAGAAGTCGAGCAGTACTTC
TRBD2	many	TRBV4-1	TRBJ2-7	CASSPSLAGGSYEQYF	TGCGCCAGCAGCCCGTCCCTAGCGGGGGGCTCCTACGAGCAGTACTTC
TRBD1	many	TRBV29-1	TRBJ2-5	CSVGSTGGLETQYF	TGCAGCGTGGGTTCGACAGGGGGCCTGGAGACCCAGTACTTC
TRBD1	NA	TRBV30	TRBJ1-2	CAWGGGQGSSYTF	TGTGCCTGGGGGGGCGGACAGGGGTCTAGCTACACCTTC
TRBD2	NA	TRBV20-1	TRBJ2-1	CSSSVRGGGDEQFF	TGCAGTTCTAGTGTTCGGGGGGGCGGCGATGAGCAGTTCTTC
TRBD2	NA	TRBV20-1	TRBJ2-5	CSASTTSGVQEIQYF	TGCAGTGCTAGTACAACTAGCGGGGTCCAAGAGATCCAGTACTTC
NA	NA	TRBV30	TRBJ1-6	CAWSPGLDINSPLHF	TGTGCCTGGAGTCCCGGTCTCGATATAAATTCACCCCTCCACTTT
NA	NA	TRBV5-1	TRBJ2-4	CASSPADRAGNIQYF	TGCGCCAGCAGCCCGGCCGACAGGGCGGGGAACATTCAGTACTTC
NA	few	TRBV30	TRBJ1-5	CAWSGEVGQPQHF	TGTGCCTGGAGTGGGGAGGTAGGTCAGCCCCAGCATTTT
NA	many	TRBV28	TRBJ2-7	CASTFGGANYEQYF	TGTGCCAGCACGTTTGGGGGGGCGAACTACGAGCAGTACTTC
NA	NA	TRBV7-9	TRBJ1-2	CASSGPHFYGYTF	TGTGCCAGCAGCGGGCCGCATTTCTATGGCTACACCTTC
TRBD1	many	TRBV6-2/TRBV6-3	TRBJ2-7	CASSYSGQGNEQYF	TGTGCCAGCAGTTACTCGGGACAGGGGAACGAGCAGTACTTC
TRBD1	many	TRBV5-1	TRBJ1-2	CASSLTTGTGAGYTF	TGCGCCAGCAGCTTGACGACCGGGACAGGGGCCGGCTACACCTTC
NA	NA	TRBV24-1	TRBJ2-2	CATSDPRGEPLGGELFF	TGTGCCACCAGTGACCCGAGGGGGGAGCCTTTAGGCGGGGAGCTGTTTTTT
NA	many	TRBV7-3	TRBJ2-5	CASSWGRLKTQYF	TGTGCCAGCAGCTGGGGTAGGCTCAAGACCCAGTACTTC
NA	NA	TRBV19	TRBJ1-5	CASVTTPGPQHF	TGTGCCAGTGTTACGACCCCTGGGCCCCAGCATTTT
TRBD2	many	TRBV7-8	TRBJ2-5	CASSLVTSGGALRTQYF	TGTGCCAGCAGCTTAGTCACGAGCGGGGGGGCACTACGGACCCAGTACTTC
TRBD1	few	TRBV28	TRBJ1-5	CASRGQVGSAWIYSNQPQHF	TGTGCCAGCAGGGGACAGGTAGGTTCCGCGTGGATCTATAGCAATCAGCCCCAGCATTTT
TRBD2	many	TRBV20-1	TRBJ2-5	CSARMPGGETQYF	TGCAGTGCTAGAATGCCGGGAGGGGAGACCCAGTACTTC
NA	few	TRBV12-3/TRBV12-4	TRBJ2-7	CASSASVAYEQYF	TGTGCCAGCAGCGCTAGCGTAGCCTACGAGCAGTACTTC
TRBD1	once	TRBV5-1	TRBJ2-1	CASSLELGQGRNEQFF	TGCGCCAGCAGCTTGGAGTTGGGACAGGGGCGGAATGAGCAGTTCTTC
NA	NA	TRBV27	TRBJ2-7	CASSPGVGDYEQYF	TGTGCCAGCAGTCCAGGGGTAGGGGACTACGAGCAGTACTTC